This TCR beta chain was sequenced in a study of cytomegalovirus exposure and HLA in healthy donors. Study-wide results and limits: Across donors, most TCRs were seen rarely, yet some public ones were widespread. An Asian-associated ancestry cluster reportedly showed fewer N-insertions than the roughly 670-donor mean in a later analysis.

In the PCR, 60 Vbeta and 13 Jbeta primers were used. Libraries were prepared by immunoSEQ multiplex PCR; TCRdb keeps only in-frame clonotypes and omits some of them. The sample includes roughly 100,000 clones, approximately 80% seen only once; the top ten take 10%. The germline V gene encodes CDR1 SEHNR and CDR2 FQNEAQ (reference sequence). CDR3 length: 13 amino acids. V was shortened by 1 base and J by 1 base, with 4 bases between the two germline ends. On this clone itself: Its specificity is not known.

The sequencing sample was made of PBMCs. The chain recombines TRBV7-9 with TRBJ1-1, with unresolved D. The clonotype comes from a human donor in good health. In nucleotides, the CDR3 is TGTGCCAGCAGCTTAGGAGCGAACACTGAAGCTTTCTTT. It specifies CASSLGANTEAFF.